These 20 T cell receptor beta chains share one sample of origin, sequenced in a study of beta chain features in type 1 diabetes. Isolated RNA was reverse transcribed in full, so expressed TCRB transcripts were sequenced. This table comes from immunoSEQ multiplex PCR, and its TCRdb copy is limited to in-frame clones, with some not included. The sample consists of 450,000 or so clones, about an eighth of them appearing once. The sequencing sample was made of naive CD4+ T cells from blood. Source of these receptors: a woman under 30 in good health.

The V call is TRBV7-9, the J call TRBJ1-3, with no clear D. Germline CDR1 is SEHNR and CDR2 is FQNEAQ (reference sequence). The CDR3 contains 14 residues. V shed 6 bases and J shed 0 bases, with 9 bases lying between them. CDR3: CASRQRASGNTIYF. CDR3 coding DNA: TGTGCCAGCAGGCAGCGAGCCTCTGGAAACACCATATATTTT.

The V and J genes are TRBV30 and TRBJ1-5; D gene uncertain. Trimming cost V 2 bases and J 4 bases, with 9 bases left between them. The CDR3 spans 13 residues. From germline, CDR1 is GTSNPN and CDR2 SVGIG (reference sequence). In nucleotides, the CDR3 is TGTGCCTGGAGTAAATCTCGGAATCAGCCCCAGCATTTT. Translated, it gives CAWSKSRNQPQHF.

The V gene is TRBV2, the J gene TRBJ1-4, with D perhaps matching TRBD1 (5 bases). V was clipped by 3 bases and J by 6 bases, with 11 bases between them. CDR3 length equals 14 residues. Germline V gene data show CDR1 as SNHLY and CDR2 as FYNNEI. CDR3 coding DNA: TGTGCCAGCAGTGAGCTGCGGGGGGATGAAAAACTGTTTTTT. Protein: CASSELRGDEKLFF.

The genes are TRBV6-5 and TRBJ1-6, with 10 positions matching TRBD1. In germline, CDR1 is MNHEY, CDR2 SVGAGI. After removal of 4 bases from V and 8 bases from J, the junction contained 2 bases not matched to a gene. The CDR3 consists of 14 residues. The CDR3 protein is CASSSTGGYSPLHF. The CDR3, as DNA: TGTGCCAGCAGTTCGACAGGGGGCTATTCACCCCTCCACTTT.

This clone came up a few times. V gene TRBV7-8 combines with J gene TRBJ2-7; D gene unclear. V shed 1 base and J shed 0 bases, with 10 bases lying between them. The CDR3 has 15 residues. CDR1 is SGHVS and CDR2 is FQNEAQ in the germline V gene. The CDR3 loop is CASSLVVGSSYEQYF. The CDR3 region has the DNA TGTGCCAGCAGCTTAGTGGTTGGAAGCTCCTACGAGCAGTACTTC.

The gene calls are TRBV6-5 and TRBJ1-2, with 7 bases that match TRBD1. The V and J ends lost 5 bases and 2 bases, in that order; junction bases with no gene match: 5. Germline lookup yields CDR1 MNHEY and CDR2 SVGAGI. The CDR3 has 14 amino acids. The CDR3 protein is CASSIDRENYGYTF. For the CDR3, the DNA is TGTGCCAGCAGTATTGACAGGGAGAACTATGGCTACACCTTC.

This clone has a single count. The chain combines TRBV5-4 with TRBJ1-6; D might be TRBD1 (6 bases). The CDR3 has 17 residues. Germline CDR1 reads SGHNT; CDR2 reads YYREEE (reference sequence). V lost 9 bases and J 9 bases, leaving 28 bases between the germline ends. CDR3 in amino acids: CANNLASGGLGRSPLHF. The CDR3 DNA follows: TGTGCCAACAACCTAGCCTCCGGGGGGCTAGGTCGTTCACCCCTCCACTTT.

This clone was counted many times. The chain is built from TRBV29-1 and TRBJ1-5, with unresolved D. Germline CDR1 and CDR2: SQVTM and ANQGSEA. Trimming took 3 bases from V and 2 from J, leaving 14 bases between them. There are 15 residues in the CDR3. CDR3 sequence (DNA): TGCAGCGTTGATTTCGCTCATGGTGGCAATCAGCCCCAGCATTTT. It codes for CSVDFAHGGNQPQHF.

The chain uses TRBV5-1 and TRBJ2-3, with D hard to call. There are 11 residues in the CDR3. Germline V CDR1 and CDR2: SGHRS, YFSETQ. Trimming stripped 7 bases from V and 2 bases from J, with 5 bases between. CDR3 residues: CASGITDTQYF. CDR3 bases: TGCGCCAGCGGAATCACAGATACGCAGTATTTT.

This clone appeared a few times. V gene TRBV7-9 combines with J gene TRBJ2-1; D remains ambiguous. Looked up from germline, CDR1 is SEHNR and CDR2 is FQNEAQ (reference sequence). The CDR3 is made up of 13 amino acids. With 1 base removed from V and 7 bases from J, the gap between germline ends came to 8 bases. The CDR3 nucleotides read TGTGCCAGCAGCTTAGGGGCAGTAAATGAGCAGTTCTTC. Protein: CASSLGAVNEQFF. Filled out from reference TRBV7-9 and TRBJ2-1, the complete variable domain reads DTGVSQNPRHKITKRGQNVTFRCDPISEHNRLYWYRQTLGQGPEFLTYFQNEAQLEKSRLLSDRFSAERPKGSFSTLEIQRTEQGDSAMYLCASSLGAVNEQFFGPGTRLTVL.

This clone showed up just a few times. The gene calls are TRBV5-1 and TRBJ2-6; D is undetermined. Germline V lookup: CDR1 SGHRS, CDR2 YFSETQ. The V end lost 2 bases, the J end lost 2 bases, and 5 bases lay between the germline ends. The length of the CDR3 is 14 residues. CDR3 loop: CASSFFTGANVLTF. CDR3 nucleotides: TGCGCCAGCAGCTTTTTCACTGGGGCCAACGTCCTGACTTTC. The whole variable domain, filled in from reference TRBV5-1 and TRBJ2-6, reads KAGVTQTPRYLIKTRGQQVTLSCSPISGHRSVSWYQQTPGQGLQFLFEYFSETQRNKGNFPGRFSGRQFSNSRSEMNVSTLELGDSALYLCASSFFTGANVLTFGAGSRLTVL.

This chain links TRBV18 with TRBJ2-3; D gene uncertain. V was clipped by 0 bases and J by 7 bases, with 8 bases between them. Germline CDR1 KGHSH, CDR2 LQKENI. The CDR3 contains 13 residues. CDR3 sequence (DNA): TGTGCCAGCTCACCACCGATGGCAAATACGCAGTATTTT. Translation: CASSPPMANTQYF.

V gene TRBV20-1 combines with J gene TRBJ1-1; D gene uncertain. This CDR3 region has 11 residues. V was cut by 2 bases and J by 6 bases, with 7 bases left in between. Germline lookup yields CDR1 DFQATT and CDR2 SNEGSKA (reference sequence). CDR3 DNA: TGCAGTGCTAGACTGAGGGCTGAAGCTTTCTTT. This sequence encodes CSARLRAEAFF.

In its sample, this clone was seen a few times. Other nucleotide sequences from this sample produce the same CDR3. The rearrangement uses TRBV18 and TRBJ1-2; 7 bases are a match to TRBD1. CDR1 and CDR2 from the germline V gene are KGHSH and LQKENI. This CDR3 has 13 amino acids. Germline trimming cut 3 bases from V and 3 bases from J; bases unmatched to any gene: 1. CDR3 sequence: CASSPDRDYGYTF. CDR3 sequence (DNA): TGTGCCAGCTCACCCGACAGGGACTATGGCTACACCTTC.

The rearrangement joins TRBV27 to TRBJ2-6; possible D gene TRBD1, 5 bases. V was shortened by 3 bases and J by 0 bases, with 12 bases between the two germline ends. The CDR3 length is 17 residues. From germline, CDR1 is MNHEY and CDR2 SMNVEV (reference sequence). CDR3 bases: TGTGCCAGCAGTTTTACAGGTTTTTCCTCTGGGGCCAACGTCCTGACTTTC. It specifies CASSFTGFSSGANVLTF.

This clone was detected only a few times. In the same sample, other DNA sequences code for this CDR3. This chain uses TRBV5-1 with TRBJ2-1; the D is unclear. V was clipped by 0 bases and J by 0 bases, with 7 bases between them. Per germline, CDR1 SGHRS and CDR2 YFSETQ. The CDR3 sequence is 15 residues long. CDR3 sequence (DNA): TGCGCCAGCAGCTTGGTTGGAATCTCCTACAATGAGCAGTTCTTC. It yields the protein CASSLVGISYNEQFF. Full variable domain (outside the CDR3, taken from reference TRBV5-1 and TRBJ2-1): KAGVTQTPRYLIKTRGQQVTLSCSPISGHRSVSWYQQTPGQGLQFLFEYFSETQRNKGNFPGRFSGRQFSNSRSEMNVSTLELGDSALYLCASSLVGISYNEQFFGPGTRLTVL.

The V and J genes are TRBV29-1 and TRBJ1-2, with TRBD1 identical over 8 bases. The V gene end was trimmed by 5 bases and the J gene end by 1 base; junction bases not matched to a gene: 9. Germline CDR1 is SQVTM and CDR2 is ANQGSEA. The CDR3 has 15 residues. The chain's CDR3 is CSVQGAQNLNYGYTF. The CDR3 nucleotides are TGCAGCGTTCAGGGGGCACAGAACCTTAACTATGGCTACACCTTC.

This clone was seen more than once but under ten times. The CDR3 nucleotides read TGTGCCAGCAGCAAGACTAGCGGGGCTACGCAGTATTTT. Translated: CASSKTSGATQYF. This chain uses TRBV21-1 with TRBJ2-3; TRBD2, as called in the table, went unchecked against the DNA. TRBV21-1 is labeled a pseudogene. The CDR3 covers 13 residues.

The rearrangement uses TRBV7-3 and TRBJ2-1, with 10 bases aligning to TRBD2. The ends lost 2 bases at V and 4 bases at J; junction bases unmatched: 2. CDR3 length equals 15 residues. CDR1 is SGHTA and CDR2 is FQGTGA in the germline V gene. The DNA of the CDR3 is TGTGCCAGCAGCTTATTGACTAGCGGGTACAATGAGCAGTTCTTC. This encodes CASSLLTSGYNEQFF.

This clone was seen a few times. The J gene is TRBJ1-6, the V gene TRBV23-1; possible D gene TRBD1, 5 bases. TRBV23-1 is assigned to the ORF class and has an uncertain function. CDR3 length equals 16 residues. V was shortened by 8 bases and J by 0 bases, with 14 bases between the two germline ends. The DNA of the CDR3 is TGCGCCAGCCTCCGGAGGGGAAGCTCCTATAATTCACCCCTCCACTTT. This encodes CASLRRGSSYNSPLHF.